A single sample is the source of the 26 T cell receptor beta chains below, sequenced in a study of blood T cells in healthy people across ages. A second PCR of 7 to 11 cycles used a sample-barcoded 5' primer and a J-beta primer mix. MiXCR, run by TCRdb on the 5' RACE reads, gives a single entry per CDR3 protein. The sample has 450,000 to 700,000 distinct CDR3 sequences, about 25% seen once. Sequencing input: blood. These receptors were collected from a woman in her sixties or seventies in good health.

CDR3 in amino acids: CASSSVPGQQLLVDKNIQYF. The CDR3 nucleotides are TGTGCCAGCAGCTCGGTACCGGGACAGCAATTACTTGTGGACAAAAACATTCAGTACTTC. V usage is TRBV7-2 and J usage is TRBJ2-4, with 7 bases identical to TRBD1. CDR1 and CDR2 (germline): SGHTA, FQGNSA. Trimming cost V 4 bases and J 3 bases; bases outside gene matches: 21. The CDR3 runs 20 residues.

This clonotype came up a few times. The chain joins TRBV7-2 to TRBJ2-1; D gene unclear. The CDR3 has 13 amino acids. V was trimmed by 2 bases and J by 12 bases, leaving 14 bases between them. Germline CDR1 and CDR2: SGHTA and FQGNSA. The CDR3 bases are TGTGCCAGCAGCTTATCCCTTCGGGTCGGGCAGTTCTTC. Its translation: CASSLSLRVGQFF. The full variable domain, completed using reference TRBV7-2 and TRBJ2-1, is GAGVSQSPSNKVTEKGKDVELRCDPISGHTALYWYRQSLGQGLEFLIYFQGNSAPDKSGLPSDRFSAERTGGSVSTLTIQRTQQEDSAVYLCASSLSLRVGQFFGPGTRLTVL.

Written as DNA, the CDR3 is TGTGCCAGCAGCCTCAGGGGAGAAGTTCCCTACGAGCAGTACTTC. Its protein is CASSLRGEVPYEQYF. This sequence joins TRBV12-3 or TRBV12-4 and TRBJ2-7; perhaps TRBD1 as D (6 bases). The length of the CDR3 is 15 residues. V was clipped by 6 bases and J by 2 bases, with 17 bases between them.

This clonotype was counted between two and nine times. A junction boundary mismatches the germline segment, possibly from a read error. The chain joins TRBV7-2 to TRBJ2-5; D call uncertain. The CDR3 loop spans 13 amino acids. Germline CDR1 SGHTA, CDR2 FQGNSA. This CDR3 reads CASSSENHETQYF. Here the CDR3 DNA reads TGTGCCAGCAGCTCCGAGAACCATGAGACCCAGTACTTC.

This chain uses TRBV30 with TRBJ2-7; D is undetermined. CDR3 length equals 11 residues. Trimming shortened V by 2 bases and J by 3 bases, and 5 bases separated the two germline ends. Germline-derived CDR1 and CDR2 are GTSNPN and SVGIG (reference sequence). As DNA, the CDR3 is TGTGCCTGGAGTCCTCGCTACGAGCAGTACTTC. Residues: CAWSPRYEQYF.

CDR3 DNA: TGTGCCAGCAGCCAGGGGACAGGTTATAACTATGGCTACACCTTC. Amino acid sequence: CASSQGTGYNYGYTF. V usage is TRBV3-1 and J usage is TRBJ1-2; 8 nucleotides agree with TRBD1. Germline V gene sequence: CDR1 LGHDT, CDR2 YNNKEL (reference sequence). This CDR3 is 15 amino acids long. V gave up 3 bases and J gave up 1 base; unmatched junction bases: 4.

This chain uses TRBV9 with TRBJ1-5; D is unclear. CDR3 length: 14 residues. V shed 0 bases and J shed 4 bases, with 8 bases lying between them. Germline CDR1 SGDLS, CDR2 YYNGEE. The CDR3 bases are TGTGCCAGCAGCGTAGGGATCGGGAATCAGCCCCAGCATTTT. Translating it yields CASSVGIGNQPQHF.

The J gene is TRBJ2-5, the V gene TRBV18; tentatively, D is TRBD1 or TRBD2 (6 bases each). This CDR3 has 15 residues. Germline CDR1 and CDR2: KGHSH and LQKENI. The ends were cut back, 2 bases at V and 1 base at J, with 11 bases in the middle. The DNA for the CDR3 is TGTGCCAGCTCACCAAGGGGGGAGCCCCAAGAGACCCAGTACTTC. Its translation is CASSPRGEPQETQYF.

The V gene is TRBV14, the J gene TRBJ2-2, with D perhaps TRBD1 (7 bases). The germline V and J ends were trimmed by 3 bases and 5 bases, with 13 bases remaining between them. Germline lookup yields CDR1 SGHDN and CDR2 FVKESK. The CDR3 totals 15 residues. Written as DNA, the CDR3 is TGTGCCAGCAGCCATGGAGGGGGCCATACCGGGGAGCTGTTTTTT. Translating it yields CASSHGGGHTGELFF.

This clonotype was counted between two and nine times. The CDR3 is CASSLWGGASDTQYF. Here the CDR3 DNA reads TGTGCCAGCAGCTTATGGGGGGGGGCCTCGGATACGCAGTATTTT. The chain has TRBV7-2 and TRBJ2-3; D possibly corresponds to TRBD2 (7 bases). The CDR3 runs to 15 residues. The germline V gene encodes CDR1 SGHTA and CDR2 FQGNSA. V was trimmed by 2 bases and J by 6 bases, leaving 15 bases between them.

This clonotype was seen more than once but under ten times. The chain recombines TRBV20-1 with TRBJ1-4, with unresolved D. V was shortened by 5 bases and J by 7 bases, with 17 bases between the two germline ends. CDR1 is DFQATT, CDR2 SNEGSKA, per germline (reference sequence). CDR3 length equals 14 residues. DNA of the CDR3: TGCAGTGCTCGCCCTCGGGCCCGGGGTGAAAAACTGTTTTTT. Translating it yields CSARPRARGEKLFF.

This clonotype turned up a few times. This rearrangement joins TRBV12-3 or TRBV12-4 to TRBJ1-5; weak D call: TRBD1 (5 bases). The CDR3 covers 15 residues. Between the trimmed V and J ends, which lost 4 bases and 0 bases, there was a span of 10 bases. CDR3 in DNA: TGTGCCAGCAGTTGGGGGGGGAATAGCAATCAGCCCCAGCATTTT. Protein sequence: CASSWGGNSNQPQHF.

This sequence joins TRBV7-9 and TRBJ1-1, with D unresolved. There are 14 residues in the CDR3. Trimming stripped 2 bases from V and 3 bases from J, with 10 bases between. Germline V CDR1 and CDR2: SEHNR, FQNEAQ (reference sequence). The CDR3 region is CASSLTGEHTEAFF. In nucleotides, the CDR3 is TGTGCCAGCAGCTTAACCGGGGAACACACTGAAGCTTTCTTT. Full variable domain (rest looked up from reference TRBV7-9 and TRBJ1-1): DTGVSQNPRHKITKRGQNVTFRCDPISEHNRLYWYRQTLGQGPEFLTYFQNEAQLEKSRLLSDRFSAERPKGSFSTLEIQRTEQGDSAMYLCASSLTGEHTEAFFGQGTRLTVV.

The chain combines TRBV29-1 with TRBJ1-2; 7 bases line up with TRBD1. The CDR3 has 14 residues. J was trimmed by 8 bases and V by 6 bases; bases with no gene match: 15. Germline V gene data show CDR1 as SQVTM and CDR2 as ANQGSEA. The CDR3 DNA reads as TGCAGCGTGTCACCGGGACAGCTAAGGGGCGGCTACACCTTC. Amino acid sequence: CSVSPGQLRGGYTF.

The V gene is TRBV7-3, the J gene TRBJ2-1; 15 bases align to TRBD2. V dropped 5 bases and J dropped 5; count of bases not matched to a gene: 4. Germline V lookup: CDR1 SGHTA, CDR2 FQGTGA. CDR3 length: 16 amino acids. The CDR3 DNA reads TGTGCCAGCAGCCAACGGACTAGCGGGGGGGACAATGAGCAGTTCTTC. This gives the protein CASSQRTSGGDNEQFF.

This clonotype was found a few times. The rearrangement joins TRBV2 to TRBJ2-6, with TRBD1 matching over 8 bases. Germline CDR1 and CDR2: SNHLY and FYNNEI. The CDR3 sequence is 17 residues long. Trimming at V came to 6 bases and at J to 0 bases, leaving 7 bases not matched to a gene. CDR3 in amino acids: CASSLEGTGSGANVLTF. In DNA, the CDR3 is TGTGCCAGCAGCTTAGAAGGGACAGGCTCTGGGGCCAACGTCCTGACTTTC.

For this clonotype: The junction and the germline gene differ at one end; a read error may be behind it. V and J are TRBV3-1 and TRBJ2-5, with 7 bases identical to TRBD2. Germline V gene lookup returns CDR1 LGHDT and CDR2 YNNKEL (reference sequence). The CDR3 has 15 residues. The CDR3 nucleotides are TGTGCCAGCAGCCAAGTTAGCGTGGGGAGGGAGACCCAGCACTTC. This sequence encodes CASSQVSVGRETQHF.

This clonotype was picked up a small number of times. J is TRBJ2-5 and V is TRBV19; a weak D match, TRBD2 (5 bases). V lost 6 bases to trimming and J lost 5 bases, with 13 bases between them. The CDR3 extends over 13 amino acids. CDR1 is LNHDA, CDR2 SQIVND, per germline (reference sequence). CDR3 loop: CASRRGWRETQYF. The CDR3 DNA reads TGTGCCAGTAGGAGAGGTTGGAGGGAGACCCAGTACTTC.

This clonotype was seen more than once but under ten times. The CDR3 sequence is CASSFEKETQYF. The DNA of the CDR3 is TGTGCCAGCAGTTTCGAAAAAGAGACCCAGTACTTC. The chain employs TRBV12-3 or TRBV12-4 and TRBJ2-5; D gene unclear. The CDR3 has 12 residues. Trimming left V 3 bases short and J 3 bases short, with 5 bases between.

The chain uses TRBV4-2 and TRBJ2-1; no firm D call. The CDR3 is made up of 16 amino acids. Germline-derived CDR1 and CDR2 are LGHNA and YNFKEQ. Trimming took off 3 bases at V and 0 bases at J, with 12 bases between the two ends. The CDR3 DNA follows: TGTGCCAGCAGCCACACAAACAGATTCTCCTACAATGAGCAGTTCTTC. Translation: CASSHTNRFSYNEQFF.

This chain links TRBV2 with TRBJ2-5; D is unresolved. This CDR3 has 12 amino acids. Trimming removed 4 bases from V and 3 bases from J, with 6 bases in between. Germline lookup yields CDR1 SNHLY and CDR2 FYNNEI. CDR3 amino acids: CASSGLKETQYF. The CDR3 nucleotides are TGTGCCAGCAGTGGTCTTAAAGAGACCCAGTACTTC.

The gene calls are TRBV7-8 and TRBJ1-6, with 8 bases aligning to TRBD1. The junction had 4 bases not matched to a gene; V was cut back by 2 bases and J by 10 bases. The CDR3 sequence is 14 residues long. Per germline, CDR1 SGHVS and CDR2 FQNEAQ. The CDR3 spells CASSLQGAKSPLHF. CDR3 nucleotides: TGTGCCAGCAGCTTACAGGGGGCCAAGTCACCCCTCCACTTT.

The V and J genes are TRBV29-1 and TRBJ1-1; D gene uncertain. V was cut by 4 bases and J by 2 bases, with 8 bases left in between. CDR1 is SQVTM and CDR2 is ANQGSEA in the germline V gene. There are 12 residues in the CDR3. The CDR3 DNA reads TGCAGCGTTGCCAGGCCCAACACTGAAGCTTTCTTT. This sequence encodes CSVARPNTEAFF.

This clonotype was found a few times. At one boundary the junction diverges from the germline segment, which might be a read error. The chain couples TRBV7-2 to TRBJ2-2; 10 positions match TRBD2. From germline, CDR1 is SGHTA and CDR2 FQGNSA. CDR3 length: 17 residues. This chain's CDR3 is CACSLRAGGPNTGELFF. The CDR3 bases are TGTGCCTGCAGCTTAAGAGCGGGGGGGCCTAACACCGGGGAGCTGTTTTTT. Full variable domain (outside the CDR3, taken from reference TRBV7-2 and TRBJ2-2): GAGVSQSPSNKVTEKGKDVELRCDPISGHTALYWYRQSLGQGLEFLIYFQGNSAPDKSGLPSDRFSAERTGGSVSTLTIQRTQQEDSAVYLCACSLRAGGPNTGELFFGEGSRLTVL.

The chain uses TRBV21-1 and TRBJ1-1. TRBV21-1 is a known pseudogene. The CDR3 spans 12 residues. CDR3 nucleotides: TGTGCCAGCAGCAAAGCGGGGGGGAGGGCTTTCTTT. Its translation is CASSKAGGRAFF.

This chain links TRBV5-1 with TRBJ2-5; unclear D gene. Trimming shortened V by 0 bases and J by 3 bases, and 9 bases separated the two germline ends. Per germline, CDR1 SGHRS and CDR2 YFSETQ. The CDR3 is made up of 14 amino acids. The CDR3 DNA is TGCGCCAGCAGCTTGGTTAACCAGAAAGAGACCCAGTACTTC. This sequence encodes CASSLVNQKETQYF.